This T cell receptor (beta chain) was found in a study of T cell responses to AZD1222 COVID-19 vaccine. Findings of the study overall: Clonal diversity may have been underestimated in mostly white British donors. Seropositive at baseline were only a handful of AZD1222 recipients.

V gave up 3 bases and J gave up 4 bases; unmatched junction bases: 9. The CDR3 totals 15 residues. CDR1 SGHAT and CDR2 FQNNGV come from the germline V gene. Libraries were prepared by immunoSEQ multiplex PCR; TCRdb keeps only in-frame clonotypes and omits some of them. Among around 70,000 clones listed, about three quarters were seen once. About this clone: What it binds is unknown.

V gene TRBV11-2 combines with J gene TRBJ2-7; 7 bases align to TRBD1. The sequenced sample was peripheral blood, obtained on day 0 of AZD1222 vaccination. The receptor's source is an adult in good health. The CDR3 loop is CASSLFRDSSYEQYF. The CDR3 coding sequence is TGTGCCAGCAGCTTGTTTCGGGACAGCTCATACGAGCAGTACTTC.